The 3 T cell receptor beta chains given below trace back to one sample, sequenced in a study of T cell clusters in autoimmune cytopenias. Tens of thousands of genome equivalents of blood DNA were amplified for TRB. Multiplex touch-down PCR amplified TRB using TRB-A and TRB-B pools in one tube. With the multiplex PCR reads reprocessed, TCRdb shows one record per CDR3 protein and no DNA. The clone table shows several thousand distinct CDR3 sequences, with the ten largest holding around 7.8%. These records were also assigned to another study, of T cell repertoires in aging, cancer and after chemotherapy.

Sequenced material: peripheral blood. Receptors originate from a human donor in good health.

The genes are TRBV5-1 and TRBJ2-2; the TCRdb call, TRBD2, lacks DNA for checking. Germline CDR1 is SGHRS and CDR2 is YFSETQ. The CDR3 covers 15 residues. The CDR3 loop reads CASRDGSKNTGELFF.

The V gene is TRBV6-2 or TRBV6-3, the J gene TRBJ1-1. Germline assignment: CDR1 MNHEY and CDR2 SVGEGT. The CDR3 is 13 amino acids. CDR3 residues: CASSYRGIPEAFF.

This CDR3 is CASSLRPKGENSPLHF. The chain couples TRBV7-2 to TRBJ1-6; TCRdb calls TRBD1, which cannot be checked without DNA. CDR3 length: 16 residues. Germline CDR1 is SGHTA and CDR2 is FQGNSA.